Given below is one TCR beta chain in context. V gave up 6 bases and J gave up 4 bases, with 16 bases separating them. The CDR3 runs to 14 residues. In germline, CDR1 is SNHLY, CDR2 FYNNEI. The data are from a study of CD8+ T cells in alopecia areata. Once RNA had been extracted, it was reverse transcribed into cDNA to act as the sequencing template. The data were produced by immunoSEQ multiplex PCR, yet TCRdb's version contains in-frame clones alone and is incomplete. The sample lists about 140,000 clones; around 57% were seen once. The TCR was taken from a human donor in good health. Sequences were obtained from CD4+ T cells sorted from blood. The chain links TRBV2 to TRBJ2-7; tentatively, D is TRBD1 (6 bases). CDR3 amino acids: CASSLDSQAYEQYF. Written as DNA, the CDR3 is TGTGCCAGCAGCCTGGACAGCCAGGCGTACGAGCAGTACTTC.